This entry features one T cell receptor (beta chain) sequence. Its antigen specificity is not known. Nothing much larger sits one base from this clone, and base qualities are not available. The data are from a study of cytomegalovirus exposure and HLA in healthy donors (dated by TCRdb to the late 2010s). At the level of the whole study: According to a later analysis, one platform produced both the 100 to 150 validation repertoires and the approximately 660 repertoires of the first cohort. Along with the approximately 620-subject first cohort, a separate validation cohort of over a hundred different subjects was used. The study aimed to test whether cataloging public T cell receptors could reveal signatures of past pathogen exposure. To predict cytomegalovirus infection status, the study brought together high-throughput TCR immunosequencing, statistical association of individual TCRs with disease status, and machine learning.

V ends up 5 bases short and J 6 bases short, with an unmatched junction base count of 11. Measured from the cysteine to the phenylalanine, the CDR3 is 15 residues long. This entry keeps only the CDR3 DNA: 45 bases, framed from base 1. The germline V gene (reference sequence) sets CDR1 to SEHNR and CDR2 to FQNEAQ. The library was generated by the immunoSEQ multiplex PCR assay. The authors processed their data as follows. To diagnose cytomegalovirus status from the catalog of TCR beta chain sequences, a statistical classification framework was built. As stored in TCRdb, this immuneACCESS dataset retains in-frame rearrangements with V and J assigned. A fraction of the clones does not appear; measured against another copy, unresolved V genes explain less than half of the discrepancy, and the remainder lacks a known reason. The D gene and trimming were derived from the DNA, and the V and J assignments and clone size from that table. The sample table contains fewer than 150,000 clones; only one count was recorded for approximately 82% of them. Of the sample, 25% to 30% falls within the top ten clones.

What the study reported, not specific to this receptor: The classifier was reported to diagnose cytomegalovirus status with high specificity and sensitivity in both the original cohort and the validation cohort. Subsequent analysis determined that TCRs grouped into clusters in the first cohort also showed a tendency toward co-occurrence across the roughly 120 validation repertoires, and approximately 94% of cluster scores exceeded 0. Three of the identified cytomegalovirus-associated TCR beta chains were confirmed in vitro to be specific for cytomegalovirus antigens. The study gave a list of under 200 TCR beta chains associated with cytomegalovirus. The authors suggested that the approach could potentially be generalized to other disease states and immunological phenotypes. All 120 or so repertoires were used to score co-occurrence in the validation cohort in a later analysis, because that analysis had no HLA typing for the cohort. Across donors, most TCR sequences were observed very rarely, whereas some public TCRs were present in many individuals.

The donors were included in the validation cohort of 130 or so subjects, a group kept apart from the roughly 670-subject first cohort. The receptor chain draws on TRBV7-9 and TRBJ2-7; TRBD1 lines up with 9 middle nucleotides. The clonotype comes from a man between 25 and 39 years old in good health and CMV-seropositive. Source material: PBMCs. The CDR3 sequence is CASSPQGAREGEQYF. In nucleotide form, the sequence is TGTGCCAGCAGCCCACAGGGGGCCAGGGAAGGCGAGCAGTACTTC.